These 2 T cell receptor beta chains originate from one sample sequenced in a study of T-cell reconstitution after alpha-beta-depleted transplantation in children. Unique molecular identifiers were built into the TCRbeta library. A single record per CDR3 protein comes from TCRdb applying MiXCR to the PCR reads. Seen here are about 590,000 distinct CDR3 sequences, roughly 13% observed once, and the top ten hold 2.2%. The input for sequencing was PBMCs, mostly from graft donor cells, taken 360 days after TCRalphabeta/CD19-depleted stem cell transplant. The receptors come from a male patient between 5 and 17 years old who had a stem cell transplant for acute myeloid leukemia, so the T cells may come from the graft donor.

The V gene is TRBV30, the J gene TRBJ2-2; 8 bases are shared with TRBD2. Germline CDR1 GTSNPN, CDR2 SVGIG (reference sequence). This CDR3 has 14 residues. With V trimmed by 3 bases and J by 0 bases, 0 bases remained unmatched. Here the CDR3 DNA reads TGTGCCTGGAGGACTAGCGCGAACACCGGGGAGCTGTTTTTT. Amino acid sequence: CAWRTSANTGELFF. Full variable domain (missing parts from reference TRBV30 and TRBJ2-2): SQTIHQWPATLVQPVGSPLSLECTVEGTSNPNLYWYRQAAGRGLQLLFYSVGIGQISSEVPQNLSASRPQDRQFILSSKKLLLSDSGFYLCAWRTSANTGELFFGEGSRLTVL.

Here the CDR3 reads CASSMTSFRNQPQHF. CDR3 DNA sequence: TGTGCCAGCAGCATGACAAGCTTTAGAAATCAGCCCCAGCATTTT. This chain links TRBV12-3 or TRBV12-4 with TRBJ1-5; no reliable D call. V was pared by 6 bases and J by 4 bases, with 16 bases between. CDR3 length equals 15 residues.